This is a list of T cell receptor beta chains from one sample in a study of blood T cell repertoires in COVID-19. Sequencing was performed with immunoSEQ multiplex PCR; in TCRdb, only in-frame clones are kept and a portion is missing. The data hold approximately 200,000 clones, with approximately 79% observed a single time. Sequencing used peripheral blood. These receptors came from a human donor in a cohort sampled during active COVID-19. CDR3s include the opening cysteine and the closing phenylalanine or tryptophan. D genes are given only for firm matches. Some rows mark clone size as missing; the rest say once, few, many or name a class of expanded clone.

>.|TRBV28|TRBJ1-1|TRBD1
CASSLGGQGNTEAFF
TGTGCCAGCAGTTTAGGTGGACAGGGAAACACTGAAGCTTTCTTT
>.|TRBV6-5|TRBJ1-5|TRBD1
CASSRTGGQPQHF
TGTGCCAGCAGTCGGACAGGGGGACAGCCCCAGCATTTT
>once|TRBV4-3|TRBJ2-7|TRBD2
CASSQEGSGTGEQYF
TGCGCCAGCAGCCAAGAAGGTAGCGGGACGGGGGAGCAGTACTTC
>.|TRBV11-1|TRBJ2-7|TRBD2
CASSLTSGSYEQYF
TGTGCCAGCAGCTTGACTAGCGGCTCCTACGAGCAGTACTTC
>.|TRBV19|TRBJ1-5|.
CASSTAGTKNQPQHF
TGTGCCAGTAGTACAGCAGGCACCAAAAATCAGCCCCAGCATTTT
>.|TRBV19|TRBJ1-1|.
CASSIGGYTEAFF
TGTGCCAGTAGTATAGGAGGTTACACTGAAGCTTTCTTT
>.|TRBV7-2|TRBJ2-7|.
CASRQAGWTPQYF
TGTGCCAGCAGGCAAGCGGGTTGGACACCGCAGTACTTC
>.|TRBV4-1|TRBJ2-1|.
CASSWANEQFF
TGCGCCAGCAGTTGGGCGAATGAGCAGTTCTTC
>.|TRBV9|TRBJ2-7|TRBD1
CASSPRQGFSYEQYF
TGTGCCAGCAGCCCCCGACAGGGGTTCTCCTACGAGCAGTACTTC
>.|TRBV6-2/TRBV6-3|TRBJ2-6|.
CASSYSGRGAVGANVLTF
TGTGCCAGCAGTTACTCCGGCAGGGGGGCCGTAGGGGCCAACGTCCTGACTTTC